The 23 T cell receptor beta chains given below trace back to one sample, sequenced in a study of cytomegalovirus exposure and HLA in healthy donors. Amplification used 60 Vbeta primers and 13 Jbeta primers. Assay used: immunoSEQ multiplex PCR; TCRdb lists only in-frame clones, some missing. The sample yields roughly 170,000 clones, roughly 71% seen once. Source material: PBMCs. The source of these receptors is a girl aged 5-17 years in good health and CMV-seronegative.

The chain links TRBV4-1 to TRBJ2-3, with 8 bases fitting TRBD1. The CDR3 spans 18 residues. Trimming removed 1 base from V and 3 bases from J; junction bases left unmatched: 12. Germline assignment: CDR1 MGHRA and CDR2 YSYEKL. The CDR3 DNA sequence: TGCGCCAGCAGCCAAGTCCCCAGGGGGCAAGGAGCAACAGATACGCAGTATTTT. Its protein product is CASSQVPRGQGATDTQYF.

The J gene is TRBJ1-4, the V gene TRBV5-1; TRBD1 matches at 7 bases. The CDR3 covers 14 residues. CDR1 and CDR2 from the germline V gene are SGHRS and YFSETQ. V dropped 4 bases and J dropped 8; count of bases not matched to a gene: 8. The CDR3 DNA is TGCGCCAGCAGCCACGCCAGGGGGAACGAAAAACTGTTTTTT. Protein sequence: CASSHARGNEKLFF.

The chain joins TRBV2 to TRBJ2-7; 9 bases align to TRBD1. The junction had 3 bases not matched to a gene; V was cut back by 6 bases and J by 0 bases. Germline V gives CDR1 SNHLY, CDR2 FYNNEI. There are 14 residues in the CDR3. The CDR3 nucleotides are TGTGCCAGCAGGGCACAGGGGGCCTCCTACGAGCAGTACTTC. Translated, it gives CASRAQGASYEQYF.

The chain recombines TRBV7-9 with TRBJ2-5; D gene uncertain. The DNA matches TRBJ2-7 better at its end, which makes the J call doubtful. CDR1 and CDR2 (germline): SEHNR, FQNEAQ (reference sequence). The CDR3 has 11 residues. The CDR3 loop is CASSLDYEQYF. The DNA of the CDR3 is TGTGCCAGCAGCTTAGACTACGAGCAGTACTTC.

This clone has just a few counts. The chain uses TRBV29-1 and TRBJ1-3, with 10 bases identical to TRBD1. CDR1 is SQVTM, CDR2 ANQGSEA, per germline. The CDR3 covers 17 residues. V lost 7 bases, J lost 3 bases, and 15 bases stayed unmatched. The CDR3: CSATRSRDRGGGNTIYF. CDR3 DNA sequence: TGCAGCGCCACCCGAAGCCGGGACAGGGGAGGTGGAAACACCATATATTTT.

The J gene is TRBJ2-3, the V gene TRBV2, with 8 positions matching TRBD2. CDR1 is SNHLY and CDR2 is FYNNEI in the germline V gene. The CDR3 extends over 15 amino acids. J was trimmed by 4 bases and V by 6 bases; bases with no gene match: 9. CDR3 in amino acids: CASRGSSGGPDTQYF. In DNA form, the CDR3 reads TGTGCCAGCAGAGGCTCCAGCGGGGGCCCAGATACGCAGTATTTT. Together with reference TRBV2 and TRBJ2-3, the CDR3 gives the full variable domain: EPEVTQTPSHQVTQMGQEVILRCVPISNHLYFYWYRQILGQKVEFLVSFYNNEISEKSEIFDDQFSVERPDGSNFTLKIRSTKLEDSAMYFCASRGSSGGPDTQYFGPGTRLTVL.

This clone was seen only once. The chain uses TRBV15 and TRBJ2-5, with D possibly being TRBD2 (7 bases). CDR3 size: 16 residues. Trimming stripped 4 bases from V and 7 bases from J, with 22 bases between. Germline CDR1 LNHNV, CDR2 YYDKDF (reference sequence). The CDR3 protein is CATSKSRGRNGGTQYF. The CDR3 bases are TGTGCCACCAGCAAGTCGCGGGGGCGGAATGGGGGGACCCAGTACTTC.

The chain joins TRBV5-5 to TRBJ2-3, with a tentative D call TRBD1 (5 bases). Looked up from germline, CDR1 is SGHKS and CDR2 is YYEKEE (reference sequence). There are 13 residues in the CDR3. Trimming took off 5 bases at V and 4 bases at J, with 11 bases between the two ends. The CDR3 DNA reads as TGTGCCAGCAGTAGGGGTTCGGCAGATACGCAGTATTTT. Translated, it gives CASSRGSADTQYF.

This clone was detected only a few times. This chain uses TRBV18 with TRBJ1-1, with D perhaps TRBD1 (5 bases). V was trimmed by 2 bases and J by 8 bases, leaving 9 bases between them. The V gene's germline CDR1 is KGHSH and CDR2 LQKENI. CDR3 length equals 12 residues. The CDR3 DNA reads as TGTGCCAGCTCACCAACCCGACAGGAAGCTTTCTTT. Translating gives CASSPTRQEAFF.

With regard to this clone: Mismatch with germline at one junction end may stem from a read error. The chain is built from TRBV7-7 and TRBJ2-1; 8 bases are shared with TRBD2. Germline lookup yields CDR1 SSHAT and CDR2 FNYEAQ (reference sequence). This CDR3 comprises 15 residues. The CDR3 spells CASSSSLGGGTEQFF. In nucleotides, the CDR3 is TGTGCTAGCAGCTCCAGTTTGGGCGGGGGGACTGAGCAGTTCTTC.

The V and J genes are TRBV5-4 and TRBJ2-5, with TRBD2 as a possible D gene (5 bases). The CDR3 runs to 13 residues. V lost 0 bases, J lost 3 bases, and 6 bases lay in between. CDR1 is SGHNT and CDR2 is YYREEE in the germline V gene (reference sequence). The CDR3 protein is CASSLAGKETQYF. Here the CDR3 DNA reads TGTGCCAGCAGCTTGGCCGGGAAAGAGACCCAGTACTTC.

The CDR3 spells CASSHRGDETQYF. The CDR3 DNA reads TGTGCCAGCAGCCACAGGGGTGACGAGACCCAGTACTTC. This sequence joins TRBV11-3 and TRBJ2-5; 7 bases agree with TRBD1. The V segment lost 5 bases and the J segment 5 bases; nucleotides outside the gene matches: 5. The germline gives CDR1 SGHNT, CDR2 YENEEA. The CDR3 has 13 amino acids.

The chain recombines TRBV5-1 with TRBJ1-1; D may be TRBD1 (5 bases). Deletions cut 5 bases from V and 6 bases from J, with 11 bases between. The CDR3 is 12 residues long. The germline V gene encodes CDR1 SGHRS and CDR2 YFSETQ. CDR3 sequence: CASRMEGSEAFF. In DNA, the CDR3 is TGCGCCAGCAGAATGGAGGGGTCTGAAGCTTTCTTT.

The chain is built from TRBV30 and TRBJ1-4; TRBD1 matches 8 bases. J gave up 0 bases and V 8 bases, and 11 bases lay outside the gene matches. CDR3 size: 16 residues. The germline V gene has CDR1 GTSNPN and CDR2 SVGIG (reference sequence). CDR3 DNA: TGTGCCGGGCGACCAGGGGGCGGAACAACTAATGAAAAACTGTTTTTT. Translated, it gives CAGRPGGGTTNEKLFF.

This sequence joins TRBV6-5 and TRBJ1-4; 7 nucleotides align to TRBD1. With 0 bases clipped from V and 3 bases from J, the junction kept 1 base outside the gene matches. CDR3 length equals 15 residues. From germline, CDR1 is MNHEY and CDR2 SVGAGI. The CDR3 coding sequence is TGTGCCAGCAGTTACTCAGGGGGCCCTAATGAAAAACTGTTTTTT. Amino acids: CASSYSGGPNEKLFF.

This rearrangement joins TRBV5-6 to TRBJ2-2; TRBD1 matches at 8 bases. Per the germline V gene, CDR1 is SGHDT and CDR2 is YYEEEE. V lost 4 bases, J lost 6 bases, and 5 bases stayed unmatched. This CDR3 spans 14 amino acids. For the CDR3, the DNA is TGTGCCAGCAGCGGCAGGGGGCAGGCCGGGGAGCTGTTTTTT. Its translation: CASSGRGQAGELFF.

The chain uses TRBV4-1 and TRBJ2-3; tentative D call: TRBD2 (7 bases). CDR1 and CDR2 (germline): MGHRA, YSYEKL. Trimming took 0 bases from V and 7 from J, leaving 20 bases between them. This CDR3 spans 17 amino acids. CDR3 residues: CASSQEQSSGGDNTQYF. DNA of the CDR3: TGCGCCAGCAGCCAAGAACAGTCGTCGGGGGGCGATAATACGCAGTATTTT.

J is TRBJ1-1 and V is TRBV6-5, with 8 nucleotides matching TRBD1. Trimming removed 4 bases from V and 9 bases from J; junction bases left unmatched: 10. Germline CDR1 MNHEY, CDR2 SVGAGI. The CDR3 is 14 residues long. The CDR3 DNA is TGTGCCAGCAGTTTACTATCAGGGGGCCCTCAAGCTTTCTTT. The encoded protein is CASSLLSGGPQAFF.

This clone was observed many times. This rearrangement joins TRBV27 to TRBJ1-2, with 7 positions matching TRBD1. The CDR3 runs to 11 residues. Germline trimming cut 4 bases from V and 12 bases from J; bases unmatched to any gene: 5. Germline CDR1 is MNHEY and CDR2 is SMNVEV (reference sequence). CDR3 residues: CASSSQGEHTF. CDR3 sequence (DNA): TGTGCCAGCAGTTCTCAGGGGGAACACACCTTC.

The chain employs TRBV4-2 and TRBJ2-7; the match to TRBD1 covers 8 bases. Trimming removed 1 base from V and 2 bases from J; junction bases left unmatched: 4. The CDR3 contains 15 residues. Germline CDR1 LGHNA, CDR2 YNFKEQ. In nucleotides, the CDR3 is TGTGCCAGCAGCCAAGGTGGACAGGGCGCCTACGAGCAGTACTTC. Translated, it gives CASSQGGQGAYEQYF.

The chain couples TRBV5-6 to TRBJ1-2; 7 bases are a match to TRBD1. The CDR3 has 18 residues. CDR1 and CDR2 from the germline V gene are SGHDT and YYEEEE. The V and J ends lost 3 bases and 4 bases, in that order; junction bases with no gene match: 18. The DNA of the CDR3 is TGTGCCAGCAGCTCGAACGACAGGGTGGGATGGACGCGCTATGGCTACACCTTC. As protein: CASSSNDRVGWTRYGYTF.

J is TRBJ2-2 and V is TRBV2, with 7 bases aligning to TRBD2. CDR3 length: 13 residues. Trimming removed 7 bases from V and 8 bases from J; junction bases left unmatched: 7. Germline V gives CDR1 SNHLY, CDR2 FYNNEI. The CDR3 DNA reads as TGTGCCAGCACGGGACTACTGGTAGGGGAGCTGTTTTTT. Its translation: CASTGLLVGELFF.

This clone came up a few times. This sequence joins TRBV29-1 and TRBJ2-7; possible D gene TRBD1, 5 bases. V lost 3 bases, J lost 0 bases, and 24 bases lay in between. CDR1 is SQVTM, CDR2 ANQGSEA, per germline. The CDR3 runs to 18 residues. The DNA for the CDR3 is TGCAGCGTTGAGGGGCAGGACCCAACTAAGGGTCACTCCTACGAGCAGTACTTC. This translates into CSVEGQDPTKGHSYEQYF.